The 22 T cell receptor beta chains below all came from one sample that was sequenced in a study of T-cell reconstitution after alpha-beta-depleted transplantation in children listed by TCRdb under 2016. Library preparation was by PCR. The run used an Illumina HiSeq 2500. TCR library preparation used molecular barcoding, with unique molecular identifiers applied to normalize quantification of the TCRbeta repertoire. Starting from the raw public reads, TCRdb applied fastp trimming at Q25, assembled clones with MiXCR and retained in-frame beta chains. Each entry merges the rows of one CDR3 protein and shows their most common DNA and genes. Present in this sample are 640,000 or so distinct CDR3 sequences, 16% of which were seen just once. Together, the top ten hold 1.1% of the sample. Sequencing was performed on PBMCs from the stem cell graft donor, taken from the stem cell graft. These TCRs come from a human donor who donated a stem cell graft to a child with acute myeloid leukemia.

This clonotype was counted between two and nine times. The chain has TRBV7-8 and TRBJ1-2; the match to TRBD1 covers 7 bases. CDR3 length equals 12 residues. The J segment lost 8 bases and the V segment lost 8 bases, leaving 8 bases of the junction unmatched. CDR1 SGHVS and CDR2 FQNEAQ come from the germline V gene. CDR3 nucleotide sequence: TGTGCCAGCGGCGCAGGGGGTCGGGGCTACACCTTC. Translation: CASGAGGRGYTF. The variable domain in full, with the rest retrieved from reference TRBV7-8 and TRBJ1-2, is GAGVSQSPRYKVAKRGQDVALRCDPISGHVSLFWYQQALGQGPEFLTYFQNEAQLDKSGLPSDRFFAERPEGSVSTLKIQRTQQEDSAVYLCASGAGGRGYTFGSGTRLTVV.

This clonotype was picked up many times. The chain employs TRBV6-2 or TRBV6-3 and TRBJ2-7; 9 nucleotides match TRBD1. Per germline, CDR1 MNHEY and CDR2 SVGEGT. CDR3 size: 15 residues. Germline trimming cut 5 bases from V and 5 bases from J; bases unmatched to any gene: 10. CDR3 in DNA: TGTGCCAGCAGTCTCGGGACAGGGCAGACCCACGAGCAGTACTTC. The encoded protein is CASSLGTGQTHEQYF.

CDR3 sequence: CASSEGLAGGRVSETQYF. The CDR3 DNA reads TGTGCCAGCAGTGAAGGTTTAGCGGGGGGGCGCGTTTCAGAGACCCAGTACTTC. The chain carries TRBV25-1 and TRBJ2-5, with 11 bases fitting TRBD2. After removal of 2 bases from V and 4 bases from J, the junction contained 12 bases not matched to a gene. The germline V gene encodes CDR1 MGHDK and CDR2 SYGVNS. This CDR3 spans 18 amino acids.

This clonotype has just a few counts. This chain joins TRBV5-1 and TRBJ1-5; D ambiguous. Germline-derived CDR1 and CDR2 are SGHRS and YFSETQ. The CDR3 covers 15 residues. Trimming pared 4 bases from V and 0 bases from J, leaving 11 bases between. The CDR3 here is CASSKDGNSNQPQHF. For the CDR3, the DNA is TGCGCCAGCAGCAAGGACGGGAATAGCAATCAGCCCCAGCATTTT.

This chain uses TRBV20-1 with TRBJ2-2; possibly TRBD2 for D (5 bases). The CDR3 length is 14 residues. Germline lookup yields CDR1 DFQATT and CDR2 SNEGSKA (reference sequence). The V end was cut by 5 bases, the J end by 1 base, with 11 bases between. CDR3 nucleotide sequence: TGCAGTGCTGCAGACTACTTGAACACCGGGGAGCTGTTTTTT. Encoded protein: CSAADYLNTGELFF.

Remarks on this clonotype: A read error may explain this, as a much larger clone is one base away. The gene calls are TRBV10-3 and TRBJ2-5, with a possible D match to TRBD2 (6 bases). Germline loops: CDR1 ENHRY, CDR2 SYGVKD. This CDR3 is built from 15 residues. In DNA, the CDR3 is TGTGCCATCGGTGACCCTCGGGAGAGGGCGGAGACCCAGTACTTC. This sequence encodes CAIGDPRERAETQYF.

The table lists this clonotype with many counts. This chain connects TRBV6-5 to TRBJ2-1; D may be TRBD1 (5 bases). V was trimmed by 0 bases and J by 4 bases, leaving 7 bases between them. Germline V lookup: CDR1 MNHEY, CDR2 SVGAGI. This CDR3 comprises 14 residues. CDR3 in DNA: TGTGCCAGCAGTTACTCGACAGAGTACAATGAGCAGTTCTTC. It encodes CASSYSTEYNEQFF.

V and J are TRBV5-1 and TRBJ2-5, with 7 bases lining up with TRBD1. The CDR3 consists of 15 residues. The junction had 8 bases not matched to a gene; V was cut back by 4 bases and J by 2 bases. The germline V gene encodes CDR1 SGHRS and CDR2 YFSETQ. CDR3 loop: CASSLRGTVQETQYF. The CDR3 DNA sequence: TGCGCCAGCAGCCTAAGAGGGACAGTTCAAGAGACCCAGTACTTC. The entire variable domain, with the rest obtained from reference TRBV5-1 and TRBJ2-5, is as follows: KAGVTQTPRYLIKTRGQQVTLSCSPISGHRSVSWYQQTPGQGLQFLFEYFSETQRNKGNFPGRFSGRQFSNSRSEMNVSTLELGDSALYLCASSLRGTVQETQYFGPGTRLLVL.

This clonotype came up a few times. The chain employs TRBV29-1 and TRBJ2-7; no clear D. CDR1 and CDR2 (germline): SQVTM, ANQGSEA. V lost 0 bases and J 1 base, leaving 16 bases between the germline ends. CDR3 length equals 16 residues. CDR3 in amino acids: CSVEDSSIDKSYEQYF. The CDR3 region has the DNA TGCAGCGTTGAAGATTCAAGCATCGATAAATCCTACGAGCAGTACTTC.

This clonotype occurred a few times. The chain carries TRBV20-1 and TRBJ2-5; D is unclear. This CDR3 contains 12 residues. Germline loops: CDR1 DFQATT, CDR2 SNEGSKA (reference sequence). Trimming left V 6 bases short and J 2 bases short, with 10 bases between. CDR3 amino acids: CSAERQQETQYF. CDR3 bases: TGCAGTGCGGAACGCCAGCAAGAGACCCAGTACTTC.

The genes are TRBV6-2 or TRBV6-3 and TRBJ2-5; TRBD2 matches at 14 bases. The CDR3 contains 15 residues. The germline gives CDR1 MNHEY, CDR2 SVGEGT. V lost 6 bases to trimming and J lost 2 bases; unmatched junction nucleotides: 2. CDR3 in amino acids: CASRRLAGGQETQYF. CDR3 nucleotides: TGTGCCAGCAGACGACTAGCGGGGGGGCAAGAGACCCAGTACTTC.

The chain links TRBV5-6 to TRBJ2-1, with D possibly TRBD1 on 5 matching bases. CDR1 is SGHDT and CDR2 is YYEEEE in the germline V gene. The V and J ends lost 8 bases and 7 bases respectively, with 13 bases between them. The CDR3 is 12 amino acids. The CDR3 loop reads CARGPQGNEQFF. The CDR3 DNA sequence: TGTGCCAGGGGCCCCCAGGGAAATGAGCAGTTCTTC.

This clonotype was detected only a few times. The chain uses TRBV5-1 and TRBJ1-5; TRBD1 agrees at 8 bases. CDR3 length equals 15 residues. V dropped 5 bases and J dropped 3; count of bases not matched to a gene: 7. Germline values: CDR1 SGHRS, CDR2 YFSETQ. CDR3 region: CASSPGGQINQPQHF. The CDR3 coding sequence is TGCGCCAGCAGTCCAGGGGGCCAGATCAATCAGCCCCAGCATTTT.

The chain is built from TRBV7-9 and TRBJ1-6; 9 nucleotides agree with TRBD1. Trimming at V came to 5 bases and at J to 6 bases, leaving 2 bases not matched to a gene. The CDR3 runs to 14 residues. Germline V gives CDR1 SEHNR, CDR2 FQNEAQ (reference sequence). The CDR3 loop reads CASSNRGLNSPLHF. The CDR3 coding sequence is TGTGCCAGCAGCAACAGGGGGCTTAATTCACCCCTCCACTTT.

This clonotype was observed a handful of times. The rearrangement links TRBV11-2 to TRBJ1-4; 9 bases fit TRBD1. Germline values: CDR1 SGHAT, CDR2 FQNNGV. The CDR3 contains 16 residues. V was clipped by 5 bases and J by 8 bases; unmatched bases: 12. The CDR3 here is CASSISVTGGNEKLFF. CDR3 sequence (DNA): TGTGCCAGCAGCATCTCCGTGACAGGGGGAAACGAAAAACTGTTTTTT. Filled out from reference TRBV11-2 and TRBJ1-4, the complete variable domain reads EAGVAQSPRYKIIEKRQSVAFWCNPISGHATLYWYQQILGQGPKLLIQFQNNGVVDDSQLPKDRFSAERLKGVDSTLKIQPAKLEDSAVYLCASSISVTGGNEKLFFGSGTQLSVL.

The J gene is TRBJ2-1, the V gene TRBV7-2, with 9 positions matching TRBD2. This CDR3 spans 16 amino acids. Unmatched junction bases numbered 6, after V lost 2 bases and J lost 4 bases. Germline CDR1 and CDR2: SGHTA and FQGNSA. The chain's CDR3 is CASSLFHAGGYNEQFF. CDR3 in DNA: TGTGCCAGCAGCTTATTTCATGCGGGGGGGTACAATGAGCAGTTCTTC.

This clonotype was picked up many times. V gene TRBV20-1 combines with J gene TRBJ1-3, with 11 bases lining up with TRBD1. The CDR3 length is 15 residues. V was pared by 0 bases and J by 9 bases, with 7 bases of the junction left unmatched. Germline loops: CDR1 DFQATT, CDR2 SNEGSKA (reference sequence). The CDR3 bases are TGCAGTGCTAGAGATTGGGGACAGGGGGTGGGCACCATATATTTT. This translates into CSARDWGQGVGTIYF.

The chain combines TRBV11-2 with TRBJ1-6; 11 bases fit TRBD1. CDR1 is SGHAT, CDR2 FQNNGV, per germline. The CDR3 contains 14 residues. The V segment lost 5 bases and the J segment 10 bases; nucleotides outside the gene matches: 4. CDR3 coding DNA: TGTGCCAGCAGCATGGGACAGGGGGGATCACCCCTCCACTTT. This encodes CASSMGQGGSPLHF.

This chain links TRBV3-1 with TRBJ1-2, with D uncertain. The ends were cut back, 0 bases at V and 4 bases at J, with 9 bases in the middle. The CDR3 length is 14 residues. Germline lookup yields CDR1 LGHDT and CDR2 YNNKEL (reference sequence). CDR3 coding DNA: TGTGCCAGCAGCCAAGATCACGGAATCTATGGCTACACCTTC. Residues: CASSQDHGIYGYTF.

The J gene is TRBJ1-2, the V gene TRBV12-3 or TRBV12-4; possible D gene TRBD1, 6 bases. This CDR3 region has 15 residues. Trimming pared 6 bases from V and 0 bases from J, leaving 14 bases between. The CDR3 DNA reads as TGTGCCAGCAGCCGCCGACAGGCCGCTAACTATGGCTACACCTTC. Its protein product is CASSRRQAANYGYTF.

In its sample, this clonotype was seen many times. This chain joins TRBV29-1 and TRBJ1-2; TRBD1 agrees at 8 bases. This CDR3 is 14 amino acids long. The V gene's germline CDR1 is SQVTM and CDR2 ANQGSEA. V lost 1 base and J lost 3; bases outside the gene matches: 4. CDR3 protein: CSVEVAGGDYGYTF. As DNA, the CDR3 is TGCAGCGTTGAAGTGGCAGGGGGCGACTATGGCTACACCTTC.

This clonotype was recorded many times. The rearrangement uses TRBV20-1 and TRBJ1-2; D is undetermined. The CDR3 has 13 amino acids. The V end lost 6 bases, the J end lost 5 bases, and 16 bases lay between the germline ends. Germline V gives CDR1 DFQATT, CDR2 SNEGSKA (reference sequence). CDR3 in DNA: TGCAGTGCCGCAGGAAGGGTAGATTATGGCTACACCTTC. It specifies CSAAGRVDYGYTF.